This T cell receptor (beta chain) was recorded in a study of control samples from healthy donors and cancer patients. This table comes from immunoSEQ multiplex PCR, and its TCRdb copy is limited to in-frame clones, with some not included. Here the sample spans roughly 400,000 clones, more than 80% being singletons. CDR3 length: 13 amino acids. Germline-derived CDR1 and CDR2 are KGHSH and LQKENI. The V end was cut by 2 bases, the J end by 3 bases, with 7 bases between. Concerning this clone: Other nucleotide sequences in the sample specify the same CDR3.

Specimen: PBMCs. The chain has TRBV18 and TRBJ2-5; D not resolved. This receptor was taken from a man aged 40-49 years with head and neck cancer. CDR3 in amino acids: CASSPGIEETQYF. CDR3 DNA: TGTGCCAGCTCACCAGGAATAGAAGAGACCCAGTACTTC.